This TCR beta chain was identified in a study of cytomegalovirus exposure and HLA in healthy donors. Looking at the study overall: The platform used for the roughly 120 validation repertoires matched that of the roughly 720 first-cohort repertoires, a later analysis reported.

TCRdb keeps only in-frame clones here, not all; method: immunoSEQ multiplex PCR. The repertoire consists of 100,000 to 150,000 clones, with approximately 89% occurring once and the leading ten covering around 1.2%. V dropped 0 bases and J dropped 2; count of bases not matched to a gene: 5. CDR1 is SGHRS and CDR2 is YFSETQ in the germline V gene. The CDR3 totals 17 residues. With respect to this clone: Its specificity is unknown.

Study outcomes and limitations: Investigators reported 150 to 200 TCR beta chains as tied to cytomegalovirus. Despite most TCR sequences being rare, some public TCRs occurred in many donors. Among the CMV-associated chains, a few were confirmed in vitro as specific for CMV antigens.

The source material was PBMCs. The chain is built from TRBV5-1 and TRBJ2-3; 11 positions match TRBD2. This receptor was obtained from a woman under 30 in good health and CMV-seronegative. CDR3 sequence (DNA): TGCGCCAGCAGCTTGGGGTCGACTAGCGGGACCACAGATACGCAGTATTTT. Its protein is CASSLGSTSGTTDTQYF.